The sequence of this T cell receptor beta chain was determined in a study of shared clonotypes between healthy human individuals. Study-wide results and limits: Larger richness was generally estimated for naive than memory subsets. Clonotype sharing levels among donors were expected to vary with sequencing depth.

The germline V and J ends were trimmed by 8 bases and 5 bases, with 8 bases remaining between them. CDR1 is WNHNN, CDR2 SYGVQD, per germline (reference sequence). This CDR3 has 11 amino acids. Original analysis: Owing to the provision of junction-only sequences devoid of quality scores by immunoSEQ, filtering differed. Assay: immunoSEQ multiplex PCR; the TCRdb copy retains only in-frame clones and omits some. D and trimming come from the DNA, and the V and J calls and clone size come from that table. The sample has some 300,000 clones; around four fifths are singletons. This clone was observed a handful of times. Its antigen is not known.

Specimen: memory CD4+ T cells sorted from blood. Noted subset: CD45RA-negative fraction. This TCR came from a man under 40 in good health. The J gene is TRBJ2-3, the V gene TRBV10-1; D remains unclear. In DNA, the CDR3 is TGCGCCAGCTTCGGGCGAGATACGCAGTATTTT. The encoded protein is CASFGRDTQYF.